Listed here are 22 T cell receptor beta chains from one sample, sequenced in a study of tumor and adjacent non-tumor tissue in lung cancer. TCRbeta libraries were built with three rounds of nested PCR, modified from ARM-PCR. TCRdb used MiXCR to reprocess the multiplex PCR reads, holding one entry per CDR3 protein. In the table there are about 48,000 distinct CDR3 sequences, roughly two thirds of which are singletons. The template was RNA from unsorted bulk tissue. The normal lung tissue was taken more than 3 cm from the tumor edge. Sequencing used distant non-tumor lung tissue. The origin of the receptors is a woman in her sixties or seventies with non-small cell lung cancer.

CDR3 bases: TGTGCCAGCACTAGGGGTGTGAACACTGAAGCTTTCTTT. This codes for CASTRGVNTEAFF. The rearrangement uses TRBV6-5 and TRBJ1-1; D might be TRBD1 (5 bases). This CDR3 is built from 13 residues. V was cut by 7 bases and J by 0 bases, with 9 bases left in between. The V gene's germline CDR1 is MNHEY and CDR2 SVGAGI.

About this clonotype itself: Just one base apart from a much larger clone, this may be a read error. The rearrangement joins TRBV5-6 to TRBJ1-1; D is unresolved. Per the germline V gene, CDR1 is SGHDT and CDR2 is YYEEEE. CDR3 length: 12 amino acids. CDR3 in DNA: TGTGCCAGCAGCGATCAGAGTACTGAAGCTTCCTTT. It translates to CASSDQSTEASF.

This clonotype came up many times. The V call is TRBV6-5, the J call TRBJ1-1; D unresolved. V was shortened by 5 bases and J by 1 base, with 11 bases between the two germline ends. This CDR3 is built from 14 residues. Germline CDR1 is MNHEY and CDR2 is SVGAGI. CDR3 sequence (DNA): TGTGCCAGCAGTCCTGTTGTGGGGAACACTGAAGCTTTCTTT. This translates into CASSPVVGNTEAFF.

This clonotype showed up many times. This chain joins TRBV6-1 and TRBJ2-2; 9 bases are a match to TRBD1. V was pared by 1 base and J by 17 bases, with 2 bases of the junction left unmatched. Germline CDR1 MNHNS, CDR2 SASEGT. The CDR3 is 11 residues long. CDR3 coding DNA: TGTGCCAGCAGTGAAGGGACAGGGGAATTTTTT. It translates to CASSEGTGEFF.

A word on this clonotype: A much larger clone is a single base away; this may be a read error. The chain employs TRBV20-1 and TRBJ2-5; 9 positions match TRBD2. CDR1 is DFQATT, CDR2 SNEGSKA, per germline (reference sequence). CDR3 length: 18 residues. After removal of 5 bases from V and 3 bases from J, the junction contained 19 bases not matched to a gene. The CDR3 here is CSAHDSGRCNSYEETQYF. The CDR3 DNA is TGCAGTGCTCACGATAGCGGGAGATGTAACAGCTATGAAGAGACCCAGTACTTC.

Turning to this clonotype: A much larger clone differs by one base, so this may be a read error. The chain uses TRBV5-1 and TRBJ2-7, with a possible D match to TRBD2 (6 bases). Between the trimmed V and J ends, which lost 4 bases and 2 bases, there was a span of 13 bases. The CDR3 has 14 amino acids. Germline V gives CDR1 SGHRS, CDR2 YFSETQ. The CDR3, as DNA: TGCGCCAGCAGCCGGGACTCCTACGCCTACGAGCAGTACTTC. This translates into CASSRDSYAYEQYF. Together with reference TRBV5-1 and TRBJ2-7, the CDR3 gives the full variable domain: KAGVTQTPRYLIKTRGQQVTLSCSPISGHRSVSWYQQTPGQGLQFLFEYFSETQRNKGNFPGRFSGRQFSNSRSEMNVSTLELGDSALYLCASSRDSYAYEQYFGPGTRLTVT.

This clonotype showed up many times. CDR3 sequence: CASSGGGRQPQHF. The CDR3, as DNA: TGTGCCAGCAGTGGAGGAGGGCGTCAGCCCCAGCATTTT. This chain connects TRBV6-1 to TRBJ1-5; no clear D gene. The length of the CDR3 is 13 residues. The V and J ends lost 4 bases and 6 bases respectively, with 10 bases between them. Germline CDR1 MNHNS, CDR2 SASEGT.

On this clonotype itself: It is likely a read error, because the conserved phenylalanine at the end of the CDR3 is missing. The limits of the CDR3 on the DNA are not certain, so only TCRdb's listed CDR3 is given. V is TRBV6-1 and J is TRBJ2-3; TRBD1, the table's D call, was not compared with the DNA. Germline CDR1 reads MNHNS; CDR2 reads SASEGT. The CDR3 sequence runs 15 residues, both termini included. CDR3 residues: CASSDMGQGTDTEYL.

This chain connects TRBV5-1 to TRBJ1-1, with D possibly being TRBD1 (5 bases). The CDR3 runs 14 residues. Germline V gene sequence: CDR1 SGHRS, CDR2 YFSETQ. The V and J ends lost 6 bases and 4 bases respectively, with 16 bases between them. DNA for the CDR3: TGCGCCAGCACGGGGGAAAGCGTGTCCACTGAAGCTTTCTTT. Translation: CASTGESVSTEAFF.

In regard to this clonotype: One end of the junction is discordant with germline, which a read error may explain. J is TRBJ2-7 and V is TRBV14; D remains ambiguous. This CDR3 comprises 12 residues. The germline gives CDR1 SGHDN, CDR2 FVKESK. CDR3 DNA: TGTGCCAACAGCCAAGGTCACTACGAGCAGTACTTC. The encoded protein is CANSQGHYEQYF. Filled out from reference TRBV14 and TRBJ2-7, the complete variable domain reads EAGVTQFPSHSVIEKGQTVTLRCDPISGHDNLYWYRRVMGKEIKFLLHFVKESKQDESGMPNNRFLAERTGGTYSTLKVQPAELEDSGVYFCANSQGHYEQYFGPGTRLTVT.

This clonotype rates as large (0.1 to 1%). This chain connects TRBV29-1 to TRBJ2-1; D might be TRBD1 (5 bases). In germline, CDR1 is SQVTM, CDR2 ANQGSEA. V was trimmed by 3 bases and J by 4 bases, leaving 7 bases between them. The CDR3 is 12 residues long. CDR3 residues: CSVDQGYNEQFF. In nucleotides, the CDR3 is TGCAGCGTTGACCAGGGTTACAATGAGCAGTTCTTC.

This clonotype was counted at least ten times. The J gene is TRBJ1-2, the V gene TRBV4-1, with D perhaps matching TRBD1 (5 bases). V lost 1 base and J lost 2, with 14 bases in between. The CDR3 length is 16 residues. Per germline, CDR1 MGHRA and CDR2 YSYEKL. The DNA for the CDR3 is TGCGCCAGCAGCCAAGTTCTTGCAGGGCAAAACTATGGCTACACCTTC. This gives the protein CASSQVLAGQNYGYTF.

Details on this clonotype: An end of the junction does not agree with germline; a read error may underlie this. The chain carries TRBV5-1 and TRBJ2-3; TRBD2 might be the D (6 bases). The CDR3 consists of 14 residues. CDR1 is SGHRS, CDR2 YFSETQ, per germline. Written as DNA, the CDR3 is TGCACCAGCAGCCCGGGGGACTCCACAGATACGCAGTATTTT. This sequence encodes CTSSPGDSTDTQYF.

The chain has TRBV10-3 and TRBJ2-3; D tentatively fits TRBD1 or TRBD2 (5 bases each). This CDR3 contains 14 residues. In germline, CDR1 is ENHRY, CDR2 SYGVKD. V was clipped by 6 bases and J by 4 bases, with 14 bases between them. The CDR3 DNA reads TGTGCCATCAGGAAAGGGCTGGGGGCAGATACGCAGTATTTT. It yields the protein CAIRKGLGADTQYF.

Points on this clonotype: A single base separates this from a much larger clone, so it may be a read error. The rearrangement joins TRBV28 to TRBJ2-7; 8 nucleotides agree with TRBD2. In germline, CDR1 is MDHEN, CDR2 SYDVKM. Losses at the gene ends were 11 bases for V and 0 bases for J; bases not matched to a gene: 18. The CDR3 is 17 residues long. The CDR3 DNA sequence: TGTGCCGGCCTCAGCGGGAGCCGGAGTGGGAGCTCCTACGAGCAGTACTTC. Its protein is CAGLSGSRSGSSYEQYF.

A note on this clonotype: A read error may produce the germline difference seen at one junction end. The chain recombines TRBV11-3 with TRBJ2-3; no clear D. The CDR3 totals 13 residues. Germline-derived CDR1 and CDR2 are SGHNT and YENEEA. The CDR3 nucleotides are TGTGCCAGCAGAAGGAGCCAAGGTGATACACAGTATTTT. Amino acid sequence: CASRRSQGDTQYF.

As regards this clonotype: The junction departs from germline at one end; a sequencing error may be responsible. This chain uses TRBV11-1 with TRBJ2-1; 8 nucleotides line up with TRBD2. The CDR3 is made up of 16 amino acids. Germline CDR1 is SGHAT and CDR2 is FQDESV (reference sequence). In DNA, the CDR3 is TGTACCAGCATCTTAGCCCTAGCGGGCCTGTACAGTGAGCAGTTCTTC. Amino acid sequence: CTSILALAGLYSEQFF. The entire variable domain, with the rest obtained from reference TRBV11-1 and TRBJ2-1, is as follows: EAEVAQSPRYKITEKSQAVAFWCDPISGHATLYWYRQILGQGPELLVQFQDESVVDDSQLPKDRFSAERLKGVDSTLKIQPAELGDSAMYLCTSILALAGLYSEQFFGPGTRLTVL.

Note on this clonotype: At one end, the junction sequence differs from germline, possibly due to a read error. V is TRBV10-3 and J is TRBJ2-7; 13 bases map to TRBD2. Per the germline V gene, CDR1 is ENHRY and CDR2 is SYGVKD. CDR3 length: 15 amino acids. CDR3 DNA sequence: TGTGCCATCAGTGAAGGACTAGCGGGAGCCTACGGGCAGTACTTC. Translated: CAISEGLAGAYGQYF.

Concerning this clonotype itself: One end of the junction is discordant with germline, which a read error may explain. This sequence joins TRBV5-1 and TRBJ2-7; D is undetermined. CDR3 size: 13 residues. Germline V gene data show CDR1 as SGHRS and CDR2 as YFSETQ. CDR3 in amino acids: CANSLSTSSEQYF. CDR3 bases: TGCGCCAACAGCTTATCGACTTCGTCCGAGCAGTACTTC. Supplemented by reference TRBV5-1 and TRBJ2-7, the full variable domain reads KAGVTQTPRYLIKTRGQQVTLSCSPISGHRSVSWYQQTPGQGLQFLFEYFSETQRNKGNFPGRFSGRQFSNSRSEMNVSTLELGDSALYLCANSLSTSSEQYFGPGTRLTVT.

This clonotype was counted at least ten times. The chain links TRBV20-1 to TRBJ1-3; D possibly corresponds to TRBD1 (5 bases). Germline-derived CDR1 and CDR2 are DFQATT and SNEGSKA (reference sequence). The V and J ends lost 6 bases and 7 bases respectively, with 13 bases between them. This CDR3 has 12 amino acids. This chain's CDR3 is CSAGTEKNTIYF. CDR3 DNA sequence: TGCAGTGCCGGGACGGAGAAGAACACCATATATTTT.

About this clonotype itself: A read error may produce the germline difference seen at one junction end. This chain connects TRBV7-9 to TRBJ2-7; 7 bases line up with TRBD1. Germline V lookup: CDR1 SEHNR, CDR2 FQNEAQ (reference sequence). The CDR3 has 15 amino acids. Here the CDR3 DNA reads TGTGCCAGCAGTCTGTCTGGGACAGAGGGGCTCGAGCATTACTTC. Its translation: CASSLSGTEGLEHYF.

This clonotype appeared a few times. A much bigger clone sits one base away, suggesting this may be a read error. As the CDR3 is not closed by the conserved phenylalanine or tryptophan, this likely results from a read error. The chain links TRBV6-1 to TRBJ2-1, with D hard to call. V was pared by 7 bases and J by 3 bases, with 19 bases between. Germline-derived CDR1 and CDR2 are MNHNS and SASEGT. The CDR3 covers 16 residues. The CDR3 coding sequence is TGTGCCAGCATTTTACGGGCCTTCCAACTCTACAATGAGCAGTTCTTG. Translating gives CASILRAFQLYNEQFL.